This T cell receptor (beta chain) was recorded in a study of OX40 agonist ivuxolimab in advanced cancers. The CDR3 loop spans 14 amino acids. V gave up 0 bases and J gave up 3 bases, with 9 bases separating them. CDR1 is SGDLS and CDR2 is YYNGEE in the germline V gene. Clones were sequenced by immunoSEQ multiplex PCR, and TCRdb holds only the in-frame ones, with some missing. Here the sample spans around 15,000 clones, about four fifths being singletons. This receptor was taken from an adult with an advanced solid tumor such as melanoma, head and neck, liver or kidney cancer. This material consisted of CD4+ or CD8+ T cells sorted from blood, taken in a trial of the OX40 agonist ivuxolimab. The chain combines TRBV9 with TRBJ1-1; D is perhaps TRBD1 (5 bases). The DNA for the CDR3 is TGTGCCAGCAGCGTAGCTGGGGGGGACACTGAAGCTTTCTTT. Translation: CASSVAGGDTEAFF.